Following are 14 T cell receptor beta chains from one sample sequenced in a study of blood T cell repertoires in COVID-19. Data came from immunoSEQ multiplex PCR; TCRdb stores just in-frame clones and leaves some out. In the table there are 370,000 or so clones, 70% to 85% of which are singletons. Sequenced sample: peripheral blood. These receptors were taken from a human donor with acute or convalescent COVID-19. The donor label of this sample is uncertain.

This chain links TRBV7-2 with TRBJ1-1; D unclear. Germline-derived CDR1 and CDR2 are SGHTA and FQGNSA. CDR3 length: 12 amino acids. Deletions cut 2 bases from V and 6 bases from J, with 7 bases between. CDR3 DNA: TGTGCCAGCAGCTTACGGGTGTCTGAAGCTTTCTTT. Protein: CASSLRVSEAFF.

The V and J genes are TRBV3-1 (or the pseudogene TRBV3-2) and TRBJ2-5, with D perhaps TRBD2 (6 bases). Trimming left V 2 bases short and J 2 bases short, with 9 bases between. Germline V CDR1 and CDR2: LGHDT, YNNKEL (reference sequence). CDR3 length equals 14 residues. CDR3 amino acids: CASSQTGVQETQYF. CDR3 sequence (DNA): TGTGCCAGCAGCCAAACGGGGGTGCAAGAGACCCAGTACTTC.

Worth noting for this clone: Sequence at one end of the junction differs from germline and may be a read error. The V and J genes are TRBV5-1 and TRBJ2-1; D gene ambiguous. Germline-derived CDR1 and CDR2 are SGHRS and YFSETQ. The CDR3 is made up of 14 amino acids. The CDR3 DNA sequence: TGCGCCAGCAGCTTGGTTGCCGGTCCCAATGGGCAGTTCTTC. Its translation is CASSLVAGPNGQFF.

The V and J genes are TRBV6-6 and TRBJ2-1, with D unresolved. Trimming stripped 2 bases from V and 7 bases from J, with 15 bases between. This CDR3 is 15 amino acids long. Germline V gives CDR1 MNHNY, CDR2 SVGAGI (reference sequence). The CDR3 loop reads CASSYPSAPGNEQFF. The CDR3 region has the DNA TGTGCCAGCAGTTACCCCTCGGCCCCCGGGAATGAGCAGTTCTTC.

This chain links TRBV6-5 with TRBJ2-1; 7 bases are a match to TRBD1. Germline CDR1 reads MNHEY; CDR2 reads SVGAGI. The junction had 8 bases not matched to a gene; V was cut back by 2 bases and J by 10 bases. The CDR3 extends over 14 amino acids. CDR3 DNA: TGTGCCAGCAGTTACGGGACAGCGATTGGGGAGCAGTTCTTC. This sequence encodes CASSYGTAIGEQFF.

The chain joins TRBV7-2 to TRBJ1-1, with D possibly being TRBD1 (5 bases). The length of the CDR3 is 15 residues. Trimming pared 7 bases from V and 1 base from J, leaving 16 bases between. CDR1 is SGHTA and CDR2 is FQGNSA in the germline V gene. CDR3 region: CASKSLTVSNTEAFF. In DNA form, the CDR3 reads TGTGCCAGCAAGTCCCTGACAGTTTCGAACACTGAAGCTTTCTTT.

Note on this clone: Other DNA sequences of this sample code for an identical CDR3. V is TRBV5-1 and J is TRBJ1-1; D gene ambiguous. This CDR3 has 15 residues. The V gene's germline CDR1 is SGHRS and CDR2 YFSETQ. V lost 4 bases and J 1 base, leaving 14 bases between the germline ends. CDR3 DNA sequence: TGCGCCAGCAGCCCCCGTGAGGGCAAGAACACTGAAGCTTTCTTT. This translates into CASSPREGKNTEAFF.

Turning to this clone: Other nucleotide sequences in the sample specify the same CDR3. The chain recombines TRBV27 with TRBJ1-5, with 8 bases identical to TRBD1. Germline V gene data show CDR1 as MNHEY and CDR2 as SMNVEV (reference sequence). The CDR3 is 14 amino acids. J gave up 6 bases and V 6 bases, and 7 bases lay outside the gene matches. CDR3 in DNA: TGTGCCAGCAGCCCCGGACAGGGCGGTCAGCCCCAGCATTTT. This translates into CASSPGQGGQPQHF.

This chain uses TRBV5-6 with TRBJ1-5; TRBD1 is a possible D gene (6 bases). Germline loops: CDR1 SGHDT, CDR2 YYEEEE. The CDR3 is made up of 16 amino acids. V was cut by 1 base and J by 0 bases, with 11 bases left in between. Here the CDR3 reads CASSLTDRNSNQPQHF. CDR3 bases: TGTGCCAGCAGCTTGACAGACAGGAATAGCAATCAGCCCCAGCATTTT.

This clone was counted between two and nine times. V is TRBV10-1 and J is TRBJ2-3, with TRBD1 matching 10 bases. Trimming cost V 4 bases and J 2 bases; bases outside gene matches: 3. The CDR3 is made up of 15 amino acids. Germline loops: CDR1 WNHNN, CDR2 SYGVQD (reference sequence). Written as DNA, the CDR3 is TGCGCCAGCAGTGTGGGACAGGGGTACACAGATACGCAGTATTTT. Translated: CASSVGQGYTDTQYF.

The CDR3 nucleotides read TGTGCCAGCTCAGGGGACAGGGGATCTCAGCCCCAGCATTTT. This translates into CASSGDRGSQPQHF. V gene TRBV18 combines with J gene TRBJ1-5; 10 bases match TRBD1. CDR1 and CDR2 from the germline V gene are KGHSH and LQKENI. After removal of 5 bases from V and 6 bases from J, the junction contained 4 bases not matched to a gene. The CDR3 is 14 amino acids.

The gene calls are TRBV3-1 (or the pseudogene TRBV3-2) and TRBJ2-3, with a possible D match to TRBD1 (7 bases). V was pared by 3 bases and J by 1 base, with 11 bases between. The CDR3 length is 15 residues. Germline CDR1 is LGHDT and CDR2 is YNNKEL (reference sequence). CDR3 DNA: TGTGCCAGCAGCCACCAGGGGGGAGGCACAGATACGCAGTATTTT. The encoded protein is CASSHQGGGTDTQYF.

The chain combines TRBV7-8 with TRBJ2-7, with D tentatively TRBD2 (6 bases). CDR1 is SGHVS, CDR2 FQNEAQ, per germline. With 5 bases removed from V and 3 bases from J, the gap between germline ends came to 20 bases. This CDR3 comprises 16 residues. In nucleotides, the CDR3 is TGTGCCAGCAGCCCAGGGACTTTAGACGCCGGCTACGAGCAGTACTTC. It yields the protein CASSPGTLDAGYEQYF. The whole variable domain, filled in from reference TRBV7-8 and TRBJ2-7, reads GAGVSQSPRYKVAKRGQDVALRCDPISGHVSLFWYQQALGQGPEFLTYFQNEAQLDKSGLPSDRFFAERPEGSVSTLKIQRTQQEDSAVYLCASSPGTLDAGYEQYFGPGTRLTVT.

The sample holds a few counts of this clone. The chain recombines TRBV5-1 with TRBJ1-1; D gene unclear. Germline V CDR1 and CDR2: SGHRS, YFSETQ. Deletions cut 0 bases from V and 8 bases from J, with 14 bases between. CDR3 size: 14 residues. Here the CDR3 DNA reads TGCGCCAGCAGCTTGGCGCCCGGGTCCGACGAAGCTTTCTTT. It encodes CASSLAPGSDEAFF. The complete variable domain, with remaining parts taken from reference TRBV5-1 and TRBJ1-1, reads KAGVTQTPRYLIKTRGQQVTLSCSPISGHRSVSWYQQTPGQGLQFLFEYFSETQRNKGNFPGRFSGRQFSNSRSEMNVSTLELGDSALYLCASSLAPGSDEAFFGQGTRLTVV.